A selection of T cell receptor beta chains follows, all from one sample in a study of shared clonotypes between healthy human individuals. Sequencing was performed with immunoSEQ multiplex PCR; in TCRdb, only in-frame clones are kept and a portion is missing. The sample records around 2,000,000 clones, roughly 95% being singletons. Sequencing was performed on naive CD4+ T cells sorted from blood. These receptors originate from a man aged 18 to 30 in good health. The CDR3 runs from the conserved cysteine through the conserved F or W. The order of the fields is D gene, J gene, clone size, V gene, CDR3 protein, CDR3 DNA. The D gene is left open where the match is weak. Clone size is not always given. Where it is, it says once, few, many or a class for expanded clones.

D: NA; J: TRBJ1-4; size: NA; V: TRBV13; CDR3: CASSLWAGSRNEKLFF; DNA: TGTGCCAGCAGCTTATGGGCGGGAAGCCGAAATGAAAAACTGTTTTTT
D: NA; J: TRBJ2-4; size: NA; V: TRBV2; CDR3: CASSKGTQVPNIQYF; DNA: TGTGCCAGCTCCAAGGGGACCCAGGTCCCAAACATTCAGTACTTC
D: NA; J: TRBJ1-2; size: NA; V: TRBV9; CDR3: CASSDRASYGYTF; DNA: TGTGCCAGCAGCGACAGGGCGTCCTATGGCTACACCTTC
D: NA; J: TRBJ1-1; size: NA; V: TRBV28; CDR3: CASRGRDRPMNTEAFF; DNA: TGTGCCAGCAGAGGCCGGGACCGCCCGATGAACACTGAAGCTTTCTTT
D: NA; J: TRBJ1-5; size: NA; V: TRBV5-4; CDR3: CASSLDGIGPQHF; DNA: TGTGCCAGCAGCTTGGACGGGATAGGGCCCCAGCATTTT
D: NA; J: TRBJ1-5; size: once; V: TRBV7-2; CDR3: CASSSSIGNQPQHF; DNA: TGTGCCAGCAGCTCCTCGATCGGGAATCAGCCCCAGCATTTT
D: NA; J: TRBJ1-2; size: NA; V: TRBV9; CDR3: CASTTGTGNYGYTF; DNA: TGTGCCAGCACCACCGGGACGGGTAACTATGGCTACACCTTC
D: NA; J: TRBJ1-2; size: NA; V: TRBV18; CDR3: CASSPGGQQYGYTF; DNA: TGTGCCAGCTCACCCGGGGGCCAGCAATATGGCTACACCTTC
D: NA; J: TRBJ2-1; size: NA; V: TRBV5-1; CDR3: CASSEANYNEQFF; DNA: TGCGCCAGCAGCGAAGCGAACTACAATGAGCAGTTCTTC
D: NA; J: TRBJ1-2; size: NA; V: TRBV5-4; CDR3: CASSLDHRVVGGYTF; DNA: TGTGCCAGCAGCTTGGACCACAGGGTTGTCGGAGGCTACACCTTC
D: NA; J: TRBJ2-1; size: NA; V: TRBV7-2; CDR3: CASSSAFRQFF; DNA: TGTGCCAGCAGCTCGGCTTTTAGGCAGTTCTTC
D: TRBD1; J: TRBJ1-1; size: once; V: TRBV18; CDR3: CASSPRDSKNTEAFF; DNA: TGTGCCAGCTCACCAAGGGACAGCAAGAACACTGAAGCTTTCTTT
D: NA; J: TRBJ1-6; size: NA; V: TRBV30; CDR3: CAWSGYRQPGNSPLHF; DNA: TGTGCCTGGAGTGGCTACAGGCAACCGGGTAATTCACCCCTCCACTTT
D: NA; J: TRBJ1-6; size: NA; V: TRBV5-5; CDR3: CASSLEVVSYNSPLHF; DNA: TGTGCCAGCAGCTTGGAGGTCGTCTCCTATAATTCACCCCTCCACTTT
D: NA; J: TRBJ2-5; size: NA; V: TRBV19; CDR3: CASSPEGGKTQYF; DNA: TGTGCCAGTTCTCCGGAAGGCGGGAAGACCCAGTACTTC
D: TRBD1; J: TRBJ2-7; size: NA; V: TRBV11-2; CDR3: CASIPRQGWSDEQYF; DNA: TGTGCCAGCATCCCTCGACAGGGGTGGTCGGACGAGCAGTACTTC
D: NA; J: TRBJ1-3; size: NA; V: TRBV6-5; CDR3: CASSLDGVSGNTIYF; DNA: TGTGCCAGCAGTCTGGACGGTGTCTCTGGAAACACCATATATTTT
D: NA; J: TRBJ1-1; size: NA; V: TRBV5-4; CDR3: CASSFDSVPSNTEAFF; DNA: TGTGCCAGCAGCTTTGACAGTGTGCCATCGAACACTGAAGCTTTCTTT
D: NA; J: TRBJ2-1; size: NA; V: TRBV18; CDR3: CASSPHPGSYNEQFF; DNA: TGTGCCAGCTCACCACATCCGGGATCCTACAATGAGCAGTTCTTC
D: NA; J: TRBJ2-5; size: NA; V: TRBV6-1; CDR3: CASTRRGQLQETQYF; DNA: TGTGCCAGCACCCGGCGGGGACAGCTCCAAGAGACCCAGTACTTC
D: NA; J: TRBJ2-2; size: NA; V: TRBV9; CDR3: CASSVDLLNTGELFF; DNA: TGTGCCAGCAGCGTAGACCTACTAAACACCGGGGAGCTGTTTTTT
D: TRBD1; J: TRBJ1-1; size: NA; V: TRBV30; CDR3: CAGTTGMNTEAFF; DNA: TGTGCCGGAACGACAGGGATGAACACTGAAGCTTTCTTT
D: NA; J: TRBJ1-1; size: NA; V: TRBV30; CDR3: CAWSVRRNTEAFF; DNA: TGTGCCTGGAGTGTACGCAGGAACACTGAAGCTTTCTTT
D: NA; J: TRBJ1-5; size: NA; V: TRBV2; CDR3: CASGGFRNQPQHF; DNA: TGTGCCAGCGGGGGGTTTCGGAATCAGCCCCAGCATTTT
D: NA; J: TRBJ1-5; size: NA; V: TRBV10-3; CDR3: CAISDGQGREPQHF; DNA: TGTGCCATCAGTGACGGGCAGGGAAGGGAGCCCCAGCATTTT
D: TRBD2; J: TRBJ2-1; size: NA; V: TRBV7-9; CDR3: CASSFRLAGGQTYNEQFF; DNA: TGTGCCAGCAGCTTCCGACTAGCGGGGGGCCAAACCTACAATGAGCAGTTCTTC
D: NA; J: TRBJ1-4; size: NA; V: TRBV7-8; CDR3: CASSLSEWGVNEKLFF; DNA: TGTGCCAGCAGCTTATCCGAGTGGGGGGTTAATGAAAAACTGTTTTTT
D: NA; J: TRBJ1-6; size: NA; V: TRBV19; CDR3: CASSMVVQRGLNNSPLHF; DNA: TGTGCCAGTAGTATGGTGGTACAGAGGGGATTGAATAATTCACCCCTCCACTTT
D: TRBD1; J: TRBJ2-7; size: NA; V: TRBV9; CDR3: CASSPQGYEQYF; DNA: TGTGCCAGCAGCCCACAGGGGTACGAGCAGTACTTC
D: NA; J: TRBJ1-1; size: NA; V: TRBV28; CDR3: CALKRGPNTEAFF; DNA: TGTGCCCTTAAGAGGGGCCCAAACACTGAAGCTTTCTTT
D: NA; J: TRBJ2-2; size: NA; V: TRBV19; CDR3: CASSIALGLTGELFF; DNA: TGTGCCAGTAGTATAGCTCTTGGGCTTACCGGGGAGCTGTTTTTT
D: NA; J: TRBJ2-3; size: NA; V: TRBV28; CDR3: CASSPHTDTQYF; DNA: TGTGCCAGCAGTCCGCACACAGATACGCAGTATTTT
D: NA; J: TRBJ1-1; size: once; V: TRBV19; CDR3: CASRQYSHGNTEAFF; DNA: TGTGCCAGTAGGCAGTACAGCCACGGAAACACTGAAGCTTTCTTT
D: NA; J: TRBJ1-1; size: NA; V: TRBV30; CDR3: CAWSQSGGSTEAFF; DNA: TGTGCCTGGAGTCAGTCGGGAGGCAGCACTGAAGCTTTCTTT
D: NA; J: TRBJ1-6; size: few; V: TRBV6-5; CDR3: CASSPRTHSPLHF; DNA: TGTGCCAGCAGTCCAAGGACTCACTCACCCCTCCACTTT
D: NA; J: TRBJ1-2; size: NA; V: TRBV6-6; CDR3: CASSSFRQVLLYGYTF; DNA: TGTGCCAGCAGTAGCTTTCGACAGGTGCTGCTCTATGGCTACACCTTC
D: NA; J: TRBJ1-2; size: NA; V: TRBV6-1; CDR3: CASSQGTGRSYGYTF; DNA: TGTGCCAGCAGCCAAGGAACGGGGCGCAGCTATGGCTACACCTTC
D: NA; J: TRBJ1-5; size: NA; V: TRBV10-1; CDR3: CASSESLASPQHF; DNA: TGCGCCAGCAGTGAGTCTTTGGCGTCGCCCCAGCATTTT
D: TRBD1; J: TRBJ1-1; size: once; V: TRBV28; CDR3: CASTQGNTEAFF; DNA: TGTGCCAGCACACAGGGGAATACTGAAGCTTTCTTT